This T cell receptor beta chain is from a study of cytomegalovirus exposure and HLA in healthy donors. The length of the CDR3 is 16 residues. The germline CDR1 and CDR2 sequences are SGHAT and FQNNGV. The V gene end was trimmed by 5 bases and the J gene end by 4 bases; junction bases not matched to a gene: 3. A multiplex PCR was run with 60 Vbeta primers and 13 Jbeta primers. Sequencing was performed with immunoSEQ multiplex PCR; in TCRdb, only in-frame clones are kept and a portion is missing. This table holds some 150,000 clones, around 80% found once. Sequenced: PBMCs. This rearrangement joins TRBV11-2 to TRBJ2-1, with 15 bases aligning to TRBD2. The source of this sequence is a female donor in good health and CMV-seropositive. The CDR3 is CASSPGTSGRYNEQFF. DNA for the CDR3: TGTGCCAGCAGCCCGGGGACTAGCGGGAGGTACAATGAGCAGTTCTTC.